One T cell receptor beta chain is described in this entry. Germline V gives CDR1 LNHDA, CDR2 SQIVND (reference sequence). V lost 10 bases and J lost 12, with 25 bases in between. The CDR3 is 14 amino acids. This sample stems from a study of immune evolution from preneoplasia to lung adenocarcinoma. Only in-frame clones appear in the TCRdb table, and some are missing; sequencing was by immunoSEQ multiplex PCR. The table includes 9,000 to 10,000 clones, 70% to 90% detected once. This chain uses TRBV19 with TRBJ2-1; tentatively, D is TRBD2 (7 bases). Sequencing was done on a sample of FFPE lung adenocarcinoma in situ tissue. The receptor's source is a person between 70 and 80 years old with lung adenocarcinoma. CDR3 sequence (DNA): TGTGCCACCAGACAGCTACGGGGGGCAATGTTGCAGTTCTTC. Encoded protein: CATRQLRGAMLQFF.